The clone carrying this T cell receptor beta chain showed up just a few times. This sample stems from a study of blood T cell repertoires in COVID-19. Study-wide context: Sites in the United States, Italy and Spain provided acute and convalescent COVID-19 samples.

Profiled with immunoSEQ multiplex PCR; TCRdb holds only in-frame clones, not every one. This sample has hundreds of thousands of clones, with approximately 86% found just once. Sequences were obtained from peripheral blood. The receptor's source is a woman aged 25 to 39 who had recovered from COVID-19.

In nucleotides, the CDR3 is TGTGCCAGCAGCTTTGCTATAGCGGGGGCACAAGATACGCAGTATTTT. Translating it yields CASSFAIAGAQDTQYF. The chain is built from TRBV12-1 and TRBJ2-3; the table's D call TRBD2 went unverified against the DNA. TRBV12-1 is designated a pseudogene. This CDR3 contains 16 residues.